This T cell receptor beta chain came from a study of cytomegalovirus exposure and HLA in healthy donors. The study's findings and limits: In a later analysis, a missense DCLRE1C variant was linked to TCR beta V- and J-gene trimming. Listed as cytomegalovirus-associated were roughly 180 TCR beta chains. Sequences of the TCR beta chain were said to predict the HLA-A and HLA-B alleles of most subjects accurately. Across donors, sequencing depth was assumed by presence/absence analyses to be roughly uniform.

Concerning this clone: Its specificity is unknown.

PCR used 60 Vbeta primers and 13 Jbeta primers. Method: immunoSEQ multiplex PCR; TCRdb's copy keeps in-frame clones and lacks some. In the table there are around 130,000 clones, around 80% of which are singletons. Per germline, CDR1 SGDLS and CDR2 YYNGEE. The CDR3 length is 15 residues. V dropped 0 bases and J dropped 4; count of bases not matched to a gene: 6. The source is a woman aged 18-29 years in good health and CMV-seronegative. The sequenced sample consisted of PBMCs. The chain couples TRBV9 to TRBJ2-5; 7 bases align to TRBD2. CDR3 protein: CASSVGITGGETQYF. Here the CDR3 DNA reads TGTGCCAGCAGCGTAGGGATCACGGGAGGAGAGACCCAGTACTTC. The complete variable domain, with remaining parts taken from reference TRBV9 and TRBJ2-5, reads DSGVTQTPKHLITATGQRVTLRCSPRSGDLSVYWYQQSLDQGLQFLIQYYNGEERAKGNILERFSAQQFPDLHSELNLSSLELGDSALYFCASSVGITGGETQYFGPGTRLLVL.